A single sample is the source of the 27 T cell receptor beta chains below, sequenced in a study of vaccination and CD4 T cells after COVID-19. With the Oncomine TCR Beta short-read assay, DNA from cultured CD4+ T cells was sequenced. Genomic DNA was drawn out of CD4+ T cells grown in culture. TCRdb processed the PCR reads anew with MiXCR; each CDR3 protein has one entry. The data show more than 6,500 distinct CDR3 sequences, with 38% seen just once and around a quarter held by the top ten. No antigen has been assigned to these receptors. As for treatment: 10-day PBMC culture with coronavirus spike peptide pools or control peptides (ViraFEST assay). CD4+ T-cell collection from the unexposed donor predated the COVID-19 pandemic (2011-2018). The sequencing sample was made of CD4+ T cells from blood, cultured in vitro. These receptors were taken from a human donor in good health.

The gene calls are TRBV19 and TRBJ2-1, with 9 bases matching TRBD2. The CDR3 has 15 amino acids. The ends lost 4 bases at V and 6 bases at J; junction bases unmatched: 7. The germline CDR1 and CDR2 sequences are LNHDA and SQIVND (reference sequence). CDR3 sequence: CASSKWLAGSNEQFF. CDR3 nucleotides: TGTGCCAGTAGTAAGTGGCTAGCGGGAAGCAATGAGCAGTTCTTC.

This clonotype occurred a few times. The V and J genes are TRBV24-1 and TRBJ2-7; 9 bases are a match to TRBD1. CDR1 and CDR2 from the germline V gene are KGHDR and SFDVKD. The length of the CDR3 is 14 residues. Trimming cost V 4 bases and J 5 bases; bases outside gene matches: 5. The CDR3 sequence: CATSDLRTGDEQYF. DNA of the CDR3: TGTGCCACCAGTGACTTGAGGACAGGGGACGAGCAGTACTTC.

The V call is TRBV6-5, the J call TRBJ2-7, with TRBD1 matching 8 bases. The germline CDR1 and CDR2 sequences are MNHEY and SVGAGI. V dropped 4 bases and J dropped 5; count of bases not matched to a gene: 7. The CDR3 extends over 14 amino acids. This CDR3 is CASSSSGGTNEQYF. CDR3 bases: TGTGCCAGCAGTTCCTCAGGGGGCACAAACGAGCAGTACTTC.

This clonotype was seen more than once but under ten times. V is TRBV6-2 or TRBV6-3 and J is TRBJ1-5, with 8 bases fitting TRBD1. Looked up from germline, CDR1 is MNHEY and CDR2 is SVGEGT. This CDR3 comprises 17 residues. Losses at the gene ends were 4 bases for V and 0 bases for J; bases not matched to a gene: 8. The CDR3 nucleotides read TGTGCCAGCAGTTGGATAGGACAGGGATATAGCAATCAGCCCCAGCATTTT. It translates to CASSWIGQGYSNQPQHF.

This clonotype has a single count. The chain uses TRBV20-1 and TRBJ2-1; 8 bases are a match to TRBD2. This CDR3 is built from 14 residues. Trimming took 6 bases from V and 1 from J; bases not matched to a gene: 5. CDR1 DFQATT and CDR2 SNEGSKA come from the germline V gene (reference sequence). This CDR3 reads CSAPKRGSYNEQFF. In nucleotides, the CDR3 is TGCAGTGCACCGAAGCGGGGGTCCTACAATGAGCAGTTCTTC.

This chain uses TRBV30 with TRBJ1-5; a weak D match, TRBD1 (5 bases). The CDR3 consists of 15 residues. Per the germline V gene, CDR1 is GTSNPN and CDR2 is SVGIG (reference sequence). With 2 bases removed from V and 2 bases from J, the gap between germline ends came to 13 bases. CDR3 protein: CAWSRQTGGNQPQHF. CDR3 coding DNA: TGTGCCTGGAGTAGACAGACGGGGGGCAATCAGCCCCAGCATTTT.

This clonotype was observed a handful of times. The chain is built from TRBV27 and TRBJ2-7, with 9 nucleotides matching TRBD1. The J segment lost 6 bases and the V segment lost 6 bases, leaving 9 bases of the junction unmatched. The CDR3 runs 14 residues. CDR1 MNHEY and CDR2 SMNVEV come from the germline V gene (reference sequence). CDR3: CASSAGQGLFEQYF. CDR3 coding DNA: TGTGCCAGCAGCGCGGGACAGGGATTGTTCGAGCAGTACTTC.

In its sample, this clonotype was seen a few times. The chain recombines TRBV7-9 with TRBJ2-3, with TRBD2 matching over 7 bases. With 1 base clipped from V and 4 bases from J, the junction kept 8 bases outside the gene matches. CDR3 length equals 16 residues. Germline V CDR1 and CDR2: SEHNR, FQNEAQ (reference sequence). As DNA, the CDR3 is TGTGCCAGCAGCTTAGGTGATGGCGGGAGCTCAGATACGCAGTATTTT. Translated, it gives CASSLGDGGSSDTQYF.

In nucleotides, the CDR3 is TGTGCCAGCAGCTTAGGGCAAAGGTGGGAACCCTCCTACGAGCAGTACTTC. Translated, it gives CASSLGQRWEPSYEQYF. The chain carries TRBV7-8 and TRBJ2-7; D not certain. CDR3 length: 17 amino acids. Deletions cut 1 base from V and 0 bases from J, with 16 bases between. Germline V gene lookup returns CDR1 SGHVS and CDR2 FQNEAQ.

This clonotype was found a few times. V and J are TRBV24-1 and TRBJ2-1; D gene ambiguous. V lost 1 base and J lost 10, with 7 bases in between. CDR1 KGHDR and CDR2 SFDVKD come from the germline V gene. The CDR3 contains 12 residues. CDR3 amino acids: CATSDLASEQFF. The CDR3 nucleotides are TGTGCCACCAGTGATTTAGCGTCAGAGCAGTTCTTC.

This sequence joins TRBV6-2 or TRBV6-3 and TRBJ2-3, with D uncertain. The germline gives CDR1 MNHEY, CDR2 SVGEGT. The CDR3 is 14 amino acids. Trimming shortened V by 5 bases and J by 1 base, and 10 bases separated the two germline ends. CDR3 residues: CASSKWVGTDTQYF. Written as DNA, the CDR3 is TGTGCCAGCAGTAAGTGGGTTGGCACAGATACGCAGTATTTT.

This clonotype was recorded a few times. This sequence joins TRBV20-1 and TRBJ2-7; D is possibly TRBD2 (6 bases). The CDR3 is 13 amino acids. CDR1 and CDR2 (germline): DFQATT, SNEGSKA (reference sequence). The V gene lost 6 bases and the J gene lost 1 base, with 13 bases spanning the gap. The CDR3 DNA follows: TGCAGTGCCGGAGGGAGAGGGTCCTACGAGCAGTACTTC. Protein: CSAGGRGSYEQYF.

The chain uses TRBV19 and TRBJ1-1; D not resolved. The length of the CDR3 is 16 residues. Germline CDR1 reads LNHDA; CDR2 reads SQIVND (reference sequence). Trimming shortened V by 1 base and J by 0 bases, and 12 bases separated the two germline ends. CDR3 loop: CASSIGAGGMNTEAFF. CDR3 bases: TGTGCCAGTAGTATAGGTGCGGGCGGGATGAACACTGAAGCTTTCTTT. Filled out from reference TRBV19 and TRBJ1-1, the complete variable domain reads DGGITQSPKYLFRKEGQNVTLSCEQNLNHDAMYWYRQDPGQGLRLIYYSQIVNDFQKGDIAEGYSVSREKKESFPLTVTSAQKNPTAFYLCASSIGAGGMNTEAFFGQGTRLTVV.

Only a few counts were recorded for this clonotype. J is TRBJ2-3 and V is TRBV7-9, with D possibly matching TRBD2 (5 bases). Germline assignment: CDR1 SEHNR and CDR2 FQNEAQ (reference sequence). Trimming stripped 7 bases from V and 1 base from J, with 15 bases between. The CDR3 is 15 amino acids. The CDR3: CASNPVRAGTDTQYF. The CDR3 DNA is TGTGCCAGCAACCCCGTGAGGGCAGGCACAGATACGCAGTATTTT.

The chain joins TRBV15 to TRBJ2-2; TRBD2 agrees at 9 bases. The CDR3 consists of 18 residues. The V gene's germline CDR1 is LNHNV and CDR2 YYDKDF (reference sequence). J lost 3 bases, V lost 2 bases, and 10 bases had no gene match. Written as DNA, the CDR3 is TGTGCCACCAGCAGACCTGCTACTAGCGGGTACGACACCGGGGAGCTGTTTTTT. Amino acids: CATSRPATSGYDTGELFF.

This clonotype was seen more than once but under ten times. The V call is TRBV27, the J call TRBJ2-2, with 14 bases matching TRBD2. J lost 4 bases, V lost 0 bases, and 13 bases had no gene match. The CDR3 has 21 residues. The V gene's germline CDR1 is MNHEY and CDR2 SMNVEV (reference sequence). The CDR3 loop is CASSLSPRLAGGPGSTGELFF. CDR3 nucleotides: TGTGCCAGCAGTTTATCCCCAAGACTAGCGGGAGGGCCGGGTAGCACCGGGGAGCTGTTTTTT.

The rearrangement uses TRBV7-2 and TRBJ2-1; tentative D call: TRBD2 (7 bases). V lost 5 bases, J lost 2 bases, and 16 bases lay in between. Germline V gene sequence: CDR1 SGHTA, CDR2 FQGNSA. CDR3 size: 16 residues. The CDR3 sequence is CASSPRGRGAYNEQFF. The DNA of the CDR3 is TGTGCCAGCAGCCCGAGGGGGAGGGGTGCCTACAATGAGCAGTTCTTC.

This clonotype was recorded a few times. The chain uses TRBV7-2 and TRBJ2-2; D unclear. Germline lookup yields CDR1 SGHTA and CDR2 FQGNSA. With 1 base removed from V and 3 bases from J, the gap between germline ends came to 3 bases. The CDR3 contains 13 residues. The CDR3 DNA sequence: TGTGCCAGCAGCTTAGGTTACACCGGGGAGCTGTTTTTT. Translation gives CASSLGYTGELFF.

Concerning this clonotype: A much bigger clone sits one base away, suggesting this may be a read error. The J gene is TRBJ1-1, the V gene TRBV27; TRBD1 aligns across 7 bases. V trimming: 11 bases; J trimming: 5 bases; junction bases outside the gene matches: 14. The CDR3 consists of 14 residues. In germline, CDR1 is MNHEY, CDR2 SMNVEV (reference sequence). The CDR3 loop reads CAVHRDRSQTEAFF. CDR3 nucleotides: TGTGCCGTTCACCGGGACAGAAGTCAAACTGAAGCTTTCTTT.

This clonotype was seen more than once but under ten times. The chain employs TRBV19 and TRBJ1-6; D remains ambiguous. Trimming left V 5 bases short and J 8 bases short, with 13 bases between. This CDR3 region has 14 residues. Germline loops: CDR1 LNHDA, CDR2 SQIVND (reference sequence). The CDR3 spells CASSSRKRDSPLHF. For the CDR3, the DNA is TGTGCCAGTAGTTCACGTAAGAGGGATTCACCCCTCCACTTT.

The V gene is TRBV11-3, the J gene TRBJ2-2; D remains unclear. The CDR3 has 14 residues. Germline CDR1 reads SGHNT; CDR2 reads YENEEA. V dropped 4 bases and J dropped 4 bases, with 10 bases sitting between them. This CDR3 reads CASSSRHVTGELFF. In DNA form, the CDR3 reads TGTGCCAGCAGCTCCCGGCATGTCACCGGGGAGCTGTTTTTT.

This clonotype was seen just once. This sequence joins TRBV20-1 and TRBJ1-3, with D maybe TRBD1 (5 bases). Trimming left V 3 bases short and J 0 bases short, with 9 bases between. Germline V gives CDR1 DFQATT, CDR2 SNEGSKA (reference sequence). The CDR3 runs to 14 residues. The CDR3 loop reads CSARKTVSGNTIYF. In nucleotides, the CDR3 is TGCAGTGCTAGGAAGACAGTCTCTGGAAACACCATATATTTT.

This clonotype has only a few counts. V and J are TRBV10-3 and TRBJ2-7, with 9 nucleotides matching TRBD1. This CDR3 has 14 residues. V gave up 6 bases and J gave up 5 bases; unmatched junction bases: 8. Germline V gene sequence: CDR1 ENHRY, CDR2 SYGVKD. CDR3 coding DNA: TGTGCCATCAGGGGACAGGGACCCCGGGACGAGCAGTACTTC. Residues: CAIRGQGPRDEQYF.

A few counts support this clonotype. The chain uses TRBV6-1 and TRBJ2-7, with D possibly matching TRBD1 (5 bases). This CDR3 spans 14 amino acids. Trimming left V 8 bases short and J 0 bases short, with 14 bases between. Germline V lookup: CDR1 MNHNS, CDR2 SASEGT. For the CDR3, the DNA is TGTGCCAGCGGATTGAGTGGGGCCTCCTACGAGCAGTACTTC. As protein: CASGLSGASYEQYF.

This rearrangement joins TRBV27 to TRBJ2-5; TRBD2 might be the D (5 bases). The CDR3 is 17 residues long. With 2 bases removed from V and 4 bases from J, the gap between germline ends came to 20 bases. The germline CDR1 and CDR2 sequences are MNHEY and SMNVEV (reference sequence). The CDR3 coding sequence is TGTGCCAGCAGTTTAACCCCCGGGCCGATTCGGGGAGAGACCCAGTACTTC. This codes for CASSLTPGPIRGETQYF.

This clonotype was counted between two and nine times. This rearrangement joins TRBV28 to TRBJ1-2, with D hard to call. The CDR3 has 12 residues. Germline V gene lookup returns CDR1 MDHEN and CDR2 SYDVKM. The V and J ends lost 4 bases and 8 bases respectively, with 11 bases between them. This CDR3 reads CASSSGLLGYTF. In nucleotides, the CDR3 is TGTGCCAGCAGTTCGGGCCTTCTAGGCTACACCTTC.

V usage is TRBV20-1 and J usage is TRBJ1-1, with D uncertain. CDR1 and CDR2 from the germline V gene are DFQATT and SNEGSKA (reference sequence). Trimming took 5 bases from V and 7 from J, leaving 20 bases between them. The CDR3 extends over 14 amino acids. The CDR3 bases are TGCAGTGCTGGCGGGAAGCCTCTTCGGAGTGAAGCTTTCTTT. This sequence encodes CSAGGKPLRSEAFF.